The clone carrying this TCR beta chain was seen repeatedly, ten times or more. Its antigen is as yet unknown. This sample is drawn from a study of metastatic and nonmetastatic thyroid tumors. Study overall: Repertoires were compared across blood and tumor or nodule tissue from malignant and benign thyroid patients.

Study conclusions and caveats: Benign nodules reportedly had significantly lower TCR beta diversity than malignant thyroid tumors in blood and tumor.

Authors' analysis steps: In papillary thyroid cancer, a distant-metastasis classifier was built using CDR3 differences across clinicopathological groups. With MiXCR, TCRdb called clones anew from the PCR reads. TCRdb, rather than the study authors, made the V and J calls. The sample has 45,000 to 50,000 clones; about 25% are singletons. Patients had received no treatment of any kind before thyroid surgery. The receptor comes from a male donor with papillary thyroid cancer or a benign thyroid nodule (not recorded which). Some clones in this sample may be carry-over from other donors' samples. Sequences were obtained from blood.

The CDR3 bases are TGTGCCAGCAGCGCACTCCAGGGTGGTGGGGCCAACGTCCTGACTTTC. Encoded protein: CASSALQGGGANVLTF. This chain joins TRBV11-2 and TRBJ2-6, with D possibly matching TRBD1 (5 bases). Germline V gene data show CDR1 as SGHAT and CDR2 as FQNNGV. This CDR3 contains 16 residues. V was trimmed by 5 bases and J by 3 bases, leaving 14 bases between them.